This T cell receptor beta chain is from a study of OX40 agonist ivuxolimab in advanced cancers. Whole-study findings and limits: Also showing low normalized T-cell clonal expansion were some of the nonresponders. By week 6 at 0.1 to 3.0 mg/kg, blood CD4+ and CD8+ T cells had expanded clonally. On average, a greater number of expanded clones characterised CD8+ T cells relative to CD4+. The study did not work out the antigen specificity of the expanded peripheral T cells.

The assay was immunoSEQ multiplex PCR, and TCRdb's table has in-frame clones only and misses some. The table has roughly 40,000 clones, around nine tenths seen once. This clone was picked up one time. Its matching antigen is unknown. There are 16 residues in the CDR3. Germline V gene sequence: CDR1 MGHRA, CDR2 YSYEKL. V lost 3 bases, J lost 0 bases, and 9 bases lay in between. This rearrangement joins TRBV4-1 to TRBJ1-6; D not certain. The specimen comprised CD4+ or CD8+ T cells sorted from blood, sampled in a trial of the OX40 agonist ivuxolimab. The TCR sequence derives from an adult with an advanced solid tumor such as melanoma, head and neck, liver or kidney cancer. In DNA form, the CDR3 reads TGCGCCAGCAGCCAGGGTAGGGCCTCCTATAATTCACCCCTCCACTTT. Residues: CASSQGRASYNSPLHF.